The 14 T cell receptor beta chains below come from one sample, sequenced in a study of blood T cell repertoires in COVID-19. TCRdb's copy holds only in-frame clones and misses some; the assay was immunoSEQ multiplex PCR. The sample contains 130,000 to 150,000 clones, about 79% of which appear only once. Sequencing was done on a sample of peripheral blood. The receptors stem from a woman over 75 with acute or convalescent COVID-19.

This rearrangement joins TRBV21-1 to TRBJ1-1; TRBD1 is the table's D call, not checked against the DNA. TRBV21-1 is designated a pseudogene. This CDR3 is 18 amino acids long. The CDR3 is CASSKGEDRGLRETEAFF. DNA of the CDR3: TGTGCCAGCAGCAAAGGGGAGGACAGGGGGCTTAGAGAAACTGAAGCTTTCTTT.

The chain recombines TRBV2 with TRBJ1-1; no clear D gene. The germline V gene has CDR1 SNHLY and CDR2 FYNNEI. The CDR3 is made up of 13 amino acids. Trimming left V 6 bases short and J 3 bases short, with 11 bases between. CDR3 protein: CASSGYQDTEAFF. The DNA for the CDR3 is TGTGCCAGCAGCGGATATCAGGACACTGAAGCTTTCTTT.

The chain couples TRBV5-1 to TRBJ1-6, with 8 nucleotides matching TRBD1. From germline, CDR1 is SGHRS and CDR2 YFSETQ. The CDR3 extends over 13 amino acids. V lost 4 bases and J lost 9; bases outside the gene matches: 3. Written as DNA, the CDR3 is TGCGCCAGCAGCCAGGGGGCACCTTCACCCCTCCACTTT. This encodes CASSQGAPSPLHF.

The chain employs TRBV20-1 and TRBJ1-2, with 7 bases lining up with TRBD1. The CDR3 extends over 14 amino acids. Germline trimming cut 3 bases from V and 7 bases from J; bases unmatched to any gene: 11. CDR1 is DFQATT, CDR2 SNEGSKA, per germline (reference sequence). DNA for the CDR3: TGCAGTGCTAGTTCTTCAGGGCCAGGGGGTGGCTACACCTTC. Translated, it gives CSASSSGPGGGYTF.

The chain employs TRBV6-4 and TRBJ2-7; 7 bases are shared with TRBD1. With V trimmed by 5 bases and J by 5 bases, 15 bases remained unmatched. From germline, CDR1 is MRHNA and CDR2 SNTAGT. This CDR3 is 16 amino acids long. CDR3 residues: CASSPRAGQGTDEQYF. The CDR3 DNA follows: TGTGCCAGCAGTCCTCGGGCGGGCCAGGGGACAGACGAGCAGTACTTC.

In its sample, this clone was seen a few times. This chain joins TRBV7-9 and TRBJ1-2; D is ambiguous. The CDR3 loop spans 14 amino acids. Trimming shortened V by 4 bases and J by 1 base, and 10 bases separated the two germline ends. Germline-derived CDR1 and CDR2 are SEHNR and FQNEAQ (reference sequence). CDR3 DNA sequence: TGTGCCAGCAGCTACCAGGACTTTAACTATGGCTACACCTTC. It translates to CASSYQDFNYGYTF.

The CDR3 sequence is CASSHPLRANYGYTF. CDR3 nucleotide sequence: TGCGCCAGCAGCCATCCGCTGAGGGCTAACTATGGCTACACCTTC. The genes are TRBV4-1 and TRBJ1-2, with unresolved D. V gave up 3 bases and J gave up 0 bases, with 11 bases separating them. The CDR3 has 15 amino acids. Per the germline V gene, CDR1 is MGHRA and CDR2 is YSYEKL.

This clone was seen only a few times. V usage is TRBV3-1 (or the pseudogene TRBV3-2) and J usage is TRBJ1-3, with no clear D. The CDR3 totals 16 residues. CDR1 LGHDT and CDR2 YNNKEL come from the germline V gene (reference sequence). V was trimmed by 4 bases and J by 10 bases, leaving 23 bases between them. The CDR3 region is CASSLIRHTRGVTIYF. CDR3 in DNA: TGTGCCAGCAGCCTAATCCGACATACCCGCGGGGTGACCATATATTTT.

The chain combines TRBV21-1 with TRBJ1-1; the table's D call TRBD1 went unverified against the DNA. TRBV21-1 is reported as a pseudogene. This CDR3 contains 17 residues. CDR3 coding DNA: TGTGCCAGCAGCAAAGGAGCGAACCGCTACAGGGGAACTGAAGCTTTCTTT. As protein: CASSKGANRYRGTEAFF.

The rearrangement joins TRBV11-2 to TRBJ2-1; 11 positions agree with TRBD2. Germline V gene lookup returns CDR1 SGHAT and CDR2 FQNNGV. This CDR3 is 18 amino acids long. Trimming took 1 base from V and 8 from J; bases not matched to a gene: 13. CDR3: CASSLVFLFSGGADEQFF. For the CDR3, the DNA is TGTGCCAGCAGCTTAGTTTTCTTGTTTAGCGGGGGGGCGGATGAGCAGTTCTTC.

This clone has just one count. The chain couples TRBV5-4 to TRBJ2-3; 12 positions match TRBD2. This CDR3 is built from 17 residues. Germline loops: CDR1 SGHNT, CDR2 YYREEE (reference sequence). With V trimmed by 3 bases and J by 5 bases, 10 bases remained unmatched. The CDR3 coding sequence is TGTGCCAGCAGCTCGATGACTAGCGGGGGAAGGAGAGATACGCAGTATTTT. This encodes CASSSMTSGGRRDTQYF.

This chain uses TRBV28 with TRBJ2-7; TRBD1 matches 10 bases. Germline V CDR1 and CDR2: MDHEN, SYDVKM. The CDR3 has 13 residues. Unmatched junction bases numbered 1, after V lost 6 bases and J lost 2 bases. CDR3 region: CASRTGGPYEQYF. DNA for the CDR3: TGTGCCAGCAGGACAGGGGGCCCCTACGAGCAGTACTTC.

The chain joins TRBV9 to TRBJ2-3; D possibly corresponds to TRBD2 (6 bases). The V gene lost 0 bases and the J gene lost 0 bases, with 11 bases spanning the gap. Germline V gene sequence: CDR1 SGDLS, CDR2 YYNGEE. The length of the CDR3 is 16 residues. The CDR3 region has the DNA TGTGCCAGCAGCGTAGCGGCGGGGAAGAGCACAGATACGCAGTATTTT. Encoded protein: CASSVAAGKSTDTQYF.

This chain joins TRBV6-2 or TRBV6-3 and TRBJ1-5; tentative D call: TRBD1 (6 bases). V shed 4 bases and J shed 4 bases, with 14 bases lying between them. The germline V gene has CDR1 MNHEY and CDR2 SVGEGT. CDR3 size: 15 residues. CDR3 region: CASSSTDRSNQPQHF. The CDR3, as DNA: TGTGCCAGCAGTTCGACCGACAGGAGTAATCAGCCCCAGCATTTT.